This is a list of T cell receptor beta chains from one sample in a study of T cell responses to AZD1222 COVID-19 vaccine. Some clones are missing from TCRdb's copy, which holds only in-frame ones; the method was immunoSEQ multiplex PCR. The sample consists of some 180,000 clones, roughly nine tenths of them appearing once. Sample: peripheral blood, taken 28 days after the second dose of the MenACWY control vaccine. The receptors were gathered from an adult who received the MenACWY meningococcal vaccine as a control. The CDR3 runs from the conserved cysteine through the conserved F or W. Each record gives: J gene, D gene, V gene, clone size, CDR3 DNA, CDR3 protein. The D gene is left open where the match is weak. Only part of the rows carry a size: once, few, many, or a class if the clone is expanded.

TRBJ1-5 - TRBV21-1 - TGTGCCAGCAGCAAACCAACCGGACAGGGCATTTATCAGCCCCAGCATTTT CASSKPTGQGIYQPQHF
TRBJ2-5 TRBD1 TRBV5-6 - TGTGCCAGCAGCCTGACACAGGGGGCTTCGGAGACCCAGTACTTC CASSLTQGASETQYF
TRBJ2-7 TRBD1 TRBV5-1 - TGCGCCAGCAGAGGGGACAGTCTTAGCTCCTACGAGCAGTACTTC CASRGDSLSSYEQYF
TRBJ2-1 - TRBV27 - TGTGCCAGCAGTTTATTCGGGAATGAGCAGTTCTTC CASSLFGNEQFF
TRBJ1-1 - TRBV5-1 few TGCGCCAGCAAAAAGGAGGGCATGAACACTGAAGCTTTCTTT CASKKEGMNTEAFF
TRBJ1-5 - TRBV30 - TGTGCCTGGAACCCCGGGCAGAGCAATCAGCCCCAGCATTTT CAWNPGQSNQPQHF
TRBJ2-3 - TRBV15 once TGTGCCACCAGCAGAGGGACCCGGGCCGGCGCAGATACGCAGTATTTT CATSRGTRAGADTQYF
TRBJ2-6 - TRBV6-7 - TGTGCCAGCAGATCCCCGGGGGCCAACGTCCTGACTTTC CASRSPGANVLTF
TRBJ2-2 - TRBV6-4 - TGTGCCAGCAGTGACTCGTATTCGCCGACCGGGGAGCTGTTTTTT CASSDSYSPTGELFF
TRBJ2-3 - TRBV28 - TGTGCCAGCAGTACTTGGACGGGCACAGATACGCAGTATTTT CASSTWTGTDTQYF
TRBJ2-6 - TRBV3-1/TRBV3-2 - TGTGCCAGCAGCCGGATCCGGACTCACGCCGGTGGGGCCAACGTCCTGACTTTC CASSRIRTHAGGANVLTF
TRBJ1-5 - TRBV28 - TGTGCCAGCACCCCCGGGGGGGCAGGGGCCCATCAGCCCCAGCATTTT CASTPGGAGAHQPQHF